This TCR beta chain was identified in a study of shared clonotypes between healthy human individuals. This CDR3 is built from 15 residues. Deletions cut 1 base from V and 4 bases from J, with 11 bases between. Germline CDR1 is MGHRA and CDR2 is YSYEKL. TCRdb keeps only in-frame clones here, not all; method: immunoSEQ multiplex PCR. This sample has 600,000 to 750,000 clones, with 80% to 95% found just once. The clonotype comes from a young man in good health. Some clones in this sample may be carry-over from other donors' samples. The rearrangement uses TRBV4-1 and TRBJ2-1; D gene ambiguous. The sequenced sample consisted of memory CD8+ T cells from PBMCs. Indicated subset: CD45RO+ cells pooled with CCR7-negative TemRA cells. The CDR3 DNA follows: TGCGCCAGCAGCCAAGCGGGCTTTAGGTACAATGAGCAGTTCTTC. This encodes CASSQAGFRYNEQFF.